This is a list of T cell receptor beta chains from one sample in a study of T cell changes during pregnancy in multiple sclerosis. The repertoire was sequenced with immunoSEQ multiplex PCR; TCRdb's copy has only in-frame clones and lacks some. In the table there are more than 60,000 clones, 90% to 95% of which are singletons. Source: peripheral blood, taken before pregnancy. Every receptor here comes from a female donor with multiple sclerosis, enrolled in a pregnancy study. The CDR3 runs from the conserved cysteine through the conserved F or W.

CDR3 length,V gene,J gene,CDR3 protein
15,TRBV7-9,TRBJ1-2,CASSLVPGSNYGYTF
14,TRBV2,TRBJ1-2,CASSDTGGTYGYTF
14,TRBV6-5,TRBJ2-5,CASGSGGTQETQYF
15,TRBV14,TRBJ2-5,CASSQENLIGETQYF
14,TRBV25-1,TRBJ2-7,CASSTRRGRLEQYF
16,TRBV21-1,TRBJ1-5,CASSKAAQSEDQPQHF
15,TRBV7-2,TRBJ2-7,CASSSRQLGSYEQYF
15,TRBV6-5,TRBJ1-6,CASSYSNAYNSPLHF
15,TRBV5-5,TRBJ1-2,CASSGGGPSNYGYTF
13,TRBV7-8,TRBJ2-7,CASSFGGVYEQYF
15,TRBV7-9,TRBJ1-6,CASSLEDSGGSPLHF
16,TRBV4-1,TRBJ2-5,CASSQINRGGWETQYF
13,TRBV4-3,TRBJ1-1,CASSQAGSTEAFF
17,TRBV7-2,TRBJ2-7,CASSVDRGSSFTYEQYF
14,TRBV7-9,TRBJ1-4,CASSLDTFNEKLFF
13,TRBV4-2,TRBJ1-4,CASSQDKYRELFF
15,TRBV19,TRBJ1-1,CASSIDPGRNTEAFF
15,TRBV4-2,TRBJ1-1,CASSLGQGAGTEAFF